Following are 15 T cell receptor beta chains from one sample sequenced in a study of shared clonotypes between healthy human individuals. Only CD45RO-negative cells positively selected for CCR7 counted as naive CD8 cells, so terminally differentiated effector memory CD45RA+ cells were excluded. Produced via immunoSEQ multiplex PCR; TCRdb's table is partial and in-frame only. The sample lists around 1.9 million clones, around 95% occurring once. Sample: naive CD8+ T cells from PBMCs. Every receptor here comes from a young man in good health. Some clones in this sample may be carry-over from other donors' samples.

V is TRBV7-8 and J is TRBJ2-7; the match to TRBD1 covers 10 bases. Germline trimming cut 3 bases from V and 7 bases from J; bases unmatched to any gene: 6. Germline values: CDR1 SGHVS, CDR2 FQNEAQ. This CDR3 is built from 14 residues. The CDR3 coding sequence is TGTGCCAGCAGCTTCCGACAGGGGGCGAGAGAGCAGTACTTC. Translating gives CASSFRQGAREQYF.

The chain's CDR3 is CAWSRRLAGGYEQYF. DNA for the CDR3: TGTGCCTGGAGCCGACGACTAGCGGGTGGCTACGAGCAGTACTTC. This chain uses TRBV30 with TRBJ2-7; 10 nucleotides agree with TRBD2. Germline V gives CDR1 GTSNPN, CDR2 SVGIG (reference sequence). The CDR3 runs to 15 residues. Trimming at V came to 3 bases and at J to 3 bases, leaving 8 bases not matched to a gene.

The gene calls are TRBV7-8 and TRBJ2-3; D is ambiguous. V was trimmed by 3 bases and J by 6 bases, leaving 7 bases between them. The CDR3 runs 12 residues. CDR1 SGHVS and CDR2 FQNEAQ come from the germline V gene. CDR3 sequence: CASSFYSDTQYF. For the CDR3, the DNA is TGTGCCAGCAGCTTTTACAGCGATACGCAGTATTTT.

As for this clone: The identical CDR3 is also encoded by other nucleotide sequences in the sample. V usage is TRBV28 and J usage is TRBJ2-2; the D gene is possibly TRBD1 (6 bases). The CDR3 runs 13 residues. The germline gives CDR1 MDHEN, CDR2 SYDVKM. Between the trimmed V and J ends, which lost 3 bases and 6 bases, there was a span of 8 bases. The CDR3 spells CASSLTGAGELFF. CDR3 in DNA: TGTGCCAGCAGTTTGACAGGCGCCGGGGAGCTGTTTTTT.

The chain is built from TRBV28 and TRBJ2-7; D remains unclear. The CDR3 is made up of 14 amino acids. Germline CDR1 reads MDHEN; CDR2 reads SYDVKM. Between the trimmed V and J ends, which lost 3 bases and 2 bases, there was a span of 11 bases. This CDR3 reads CASSFEAPTYEQYF. Written as DNA, the CDR3 is TGTGCCAGCAGTTTTGAAGCTCCGACCTACGAGCAGTACTTC.

The J gene is TRBJ2-7, the V gene TRBV4-2; D is perhaps TRBD1 or TRBD2 (5 bases each). V dropped 3 bases and J dropped 5 bases, with 14 bases sitting between them. CDR1 and CDR2 (germline): LGHNA, YNFKEQ. The CDR3 consists of 14 residues. The CDR3 nucleotides are TGTGCCAGCAGCCATTCGGGGCGCGGAGACGAGCAGTACTTC. Encoded protein: CASSHSGRGDEQYF.

V usage is TRBV27 and J usage is TRBJ2-1; possibly TRBD2 for D (6 bases). The CDR3 totals 14 residues. Trimming removed 8 bases from V and 3 bases from J, with 14 bases in between. Germline V gives CDR1 MNHEY, CDR2 SMNVEV (reference sequence). The chain's CDR3 is CASAERAYYNEQFF. Here the CDR3 DNA reads TGTGCCAGCGCGGAGCGGGCCTACTACAATGAGCAGTTCTTC.

This sequence joins TRBV7-9 and TRBJ2-1; no firm D call. Trimming cost V 1 base and J 6 bases, with 10 bases left between them. The CDR3 is made up of 14 amino acids. Germline CDR1 SEHNR, CDR2 FQNEAQ (reference sequence). CDR3 sequence reads: CASSLGPRTNEQFF. The CDR3 DNA follows: TGTGCCAGCAGCTTAGGGCCTCGTACCAATGAGCAGTTCTTC.

This chain connects TRBV9 to TRBJ1-2; tentative D call: TRBD1 (5 bases). Trimming cost V 4 bases and J 7 bases, with 14 bases left between them. CDR3 length: 13 residues. CDR1 and CDR2 (germline): SGDLS, YYNGEE. Written as DNA, the CDR3 is TGTGCCAGCAGCCCGGGACTTAAGCTTGGCTACACCTTC. This gives the protein CASSPGLKLGYTF.

CDR3 sequence (DNA): TGTGCCAGCAGCCAGGAAGTGACAGGGATCGGCACAGATACGCAGTATTTT. Its protein product is CASSQEVTGIGTDTQYF. The chain has TRBV4-2 and TRBJ2-3; TRBD1 matches 7 bases. The germline CDR1 and CDR2 sequences are LGHNA and YNFKEQ. This CDR3 spans 17 amino acids. V shed 3 bases and J 1 base; nucleotides not matched to a gene: 10.

The gene calls are TRBV27 and TRBJ2-1, with a weak D call TRBD1 (6 bases). Trimming removed 3 bases from V and 0 bases from J, with 15 bases in between. Germline CDR1 is MNHEY and CDR2 is SMNVEV (reference sequence). CDR3 size: 17 residues. The CDR3 nucleotides read TGTGCCAGCAGTTTGTATGCAGGGGTCAACTCCTACAATGAGCAGTTCTTC. Its translation is CASSLYAGVNSYNEQFF.

This chain joins TRBV6-5 and TRBJ2-7; D remains ambiguous. Trimming cost V 10 bases and J 1 base, with 14 bases left between them. The germline gives CDR1 MNHEY, CDR2 SVGAGI. There are 13 residues in the CDR3. The CDR3 spells CATRLEISYEQYF. The CDR3 bases are TGTGCCACCCGCCTGGAGATTTCCTACGAGCAGTACTTC.

This clone was detected only once. J is TRBJ2-1 and V is TRBV19, with 7 bases identical to TRBD2. The CDR3 covers 16 residues. V trimming: 6 bases; J trimming: 2 bases; junction bases outside the gene matches: 10. Germline assignment: CDR1 LNHDA and CDR2 SQIVND (reference sequence). CDR3 DNA sequence: TGTGCCAGTAGCCCTCGGCTAGCGGTCCCCTACAATGAGCAGTTCTTC. This gives the protein CASSPRLAVPYNEQFF.

V and J are TRBV14 and TRBJ1-2; D unclear. Trimming cost V 4 bases and J 3 bases, with 15 bases left between them. Looked up from germline, CDR1 is SGHDN and CDR2 is FVKESK. This CDR3 comprises 15 residues. CDR3: CASSPFRSGYYGYTF. CDR3 nucleotides: TGTGCCAGCAGCCCCTTTCGATCGGGGTACTATGGCTACACCTTC.

The chain has TRBV7-2 and TRBJ2-7, with a tentative D call TRBD2 (5 bases). V gave up 1 base and J gave up 3 bases, with 10 bases separating them. The CDR3 is 14 residues long. Germline-derived CDR1 and CDR2 are SGHTA and FQGNSA. The CDR3: CASSLVREIYEQYF. For the CDR3, the DNA is TGTGCCAGCAGCTTAGTCCGGGAAATCTACGAGCAGTACTTC.